The entry below describes one T cell receptor beta chain. Its antigen is still unknown. The record originates from a study of Ad26.COV2.S vaccination and SARS-CoV-2 variants. At the level of the study: Vaccine-arm donor from the placebo-controlled COV1001 Ad26.COV2.S trial. Once, or twice with 56 days between doses, Ad26.COV2.S was given intramuscularly.

V lost 3 bases and J lost 4, with 12 bases in between. Per germline, CDR1 SEHNR and CDR2 FQNEAQ (reference sequence). The CDR3 runs 14 residues. Described treatment: some 19 received Ad26.COV2.S at low or high dose, single or two shots; roughly five received placebo; per-sample allocation not given. Sampling took place 63 days after the first vaccine or placebo injection. Study-wide results and limits: The TCR breadth and depth analyses may have produced an underestimate of total T cell responses. Considerable breadth of spike-specific CD8+ and CD4+ T cell responses has reportedly been documented following vaccination.

Libraries were prepared by immunoSEQ multiplex PCR; TCRdb keeps only in-frame clonotypes and omits some of them. Among fewer than 400,000 clones listed, around 85% were seen once. The V and J genes are TRBV7-9 and TRBJ1-2; D might be TRBD1 (6 bases). Material: peripheral blood, obtained in a trial of Ad26.COV2.S vaccine versus placebo. This receptor was obtained from a person aged 18-60 years who received the Ad26.COV2.S COVID-19 vaccine or a placebo. This CDR3 is CASSLRGGLYGYTF. In nucleotides, the CDR3 is TGTGCCAGCAGCTTGCGCGGGGGGCTCTATGGCTACACCTTC. The complete variable domain, with remaining parts taken from reference TRBV7-9 and TRBJ1-2, reads DTGVSQNPRHKITKRGQNVTFRCDPISEHNRLYWYRQTLGQGPEFLTYFQNEAQLEKSRLLSDRFSAERPKGSFSTLEIQRTEQGDSAMYLCASSLRGGLYGYTFGSGTRLTVV.